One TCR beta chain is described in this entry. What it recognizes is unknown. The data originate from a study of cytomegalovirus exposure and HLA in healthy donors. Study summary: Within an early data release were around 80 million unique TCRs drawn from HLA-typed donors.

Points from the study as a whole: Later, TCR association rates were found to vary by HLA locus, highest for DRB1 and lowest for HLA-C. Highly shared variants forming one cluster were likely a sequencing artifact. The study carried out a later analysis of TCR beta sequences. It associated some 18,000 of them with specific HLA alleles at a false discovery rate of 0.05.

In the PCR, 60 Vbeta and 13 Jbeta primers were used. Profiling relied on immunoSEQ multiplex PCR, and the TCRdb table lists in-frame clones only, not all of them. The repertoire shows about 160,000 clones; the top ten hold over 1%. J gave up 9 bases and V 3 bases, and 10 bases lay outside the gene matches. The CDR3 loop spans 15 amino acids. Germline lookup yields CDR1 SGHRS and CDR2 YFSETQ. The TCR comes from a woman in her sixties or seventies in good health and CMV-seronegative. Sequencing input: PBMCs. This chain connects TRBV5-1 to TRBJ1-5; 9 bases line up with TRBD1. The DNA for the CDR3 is TGCGCCAGCAGCTCAGGACAGGGGCCCGAGGGGCCCCAGCATTTT. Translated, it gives CASSSGQGPEGPQHF.